This T cell receptor beta chain was profiled in a study of OX40 agonist ivuxolimab in advanced cancers. As for the study in general: Subjects had a mean age of around 60 years, with a range of 23 to 79; 82.7% were male. Three dose-escalation patients had partial responses: one with hepatocellular carcinoma and two with cutaneous melanoma.

With 5 bases removed from V and 10 bases from J, the gap between germline ends came to 12 bases. This CDR3 has 12 amino acids. CDR1 and CDR2 (germline): MGHDK, SYGVNS. Study-level findings and limits: Relative to CD4+, CD8+ T cells held more expanded clones on average.

By share, this clone counts as medium-sized (0.01 to 0.1%). The antigen remains unidentified. Sequencing used immunoSEQ multiplex PCR; TCRdb keeps in-frame clones, though not all of them. This sample has about 46,000 clones; 90% to 95% occur once, and the top ten carry over 4.5%. The material was CD4+ or CD8+ T cells sorted from blood, obtained in a trial of the OX40 agonist ivuxolimab. This TCR was recovered from an adult with an advanced solid tumor such as melanoma, head and neck, liver or kidney cancer. The chain uses TRBV25-1 and TRBJ1-3; D uncertain. The CDR3 nucleotides are TGTGCCAGCAGTCTTGGGGATTCGACCATATATTTT. Protein product: CASSLGDSTIYF. Supplemented by reference TRBV25-1 and TRBJ1-3, the full variable domain reads EADIYQTPRYLVIGTGKKITLECSQTMGHDKMYWYQQDPGMELHLIHYSYGVNSTEKGDLSSESTVSRIRTEHFPLTLESARPSHTSQYLCASSLGDSTIYFGEGSWLTVV.